These 30 T cell receptor beta chains came from one sample sequenced in a study of shared clonotypes between healthy human individuals. TCRdb's copy holds only in-frame clones and misses some; the assay was immunoSEQ multiplex PCR. In the table there are around 2,000,000 clones, roughly 95% of which are singletons. Sequencing input: naive CD4+ T cells sorted from blood. Subset meaning: CD45RA+ positively selected. These receptors were obtained from a man between 18 and 35 years old in good health.

The chain links TRBV6-1 to TRBJ1-5, with a weak D call TRBD1 (5 bases). The germline CDR1 and CDR2 sequences are MNHNS and SASEGT. Trimming pared 2 bases from V and 4 bases from J, leaving 15 bases between. This CDR3 contains 16 residues. CDR3 nucleotide sequence: TGTGCCAGCAGTGAAAGGTATGGAGGGGTAAATCAGCCCCAGCATTTT. This gives the protein CASSERYGGVNQPQHF.

The chain employs TRBV5-4 and TRBJ2-2; tentative D call: TRBD2 (5 bases). V dropped 1 base and J dropped 4 bases, with 11 bases sitting between them. This CDR3 comprises 15 residues. Germline V gene data show CDR1 as SGHNT and CDR2 as YYREEE (reference sequence). CDR3 amino acids: CASSLKGVSTGELFF. CDR3 DNA: TGTGCCAGCAGCTTGAAGGGAGTCTCCACCGGGGAGCTGTTTTTT.

V is TRBV5-1 and J is TRBJ1-2; D is undetermined. The CDR3 is 12 amino acids. V gave up 4 bases and J gave up 7 bases, with 11 bases separating them. The V gene's germline CDR1 is SGHRS and CDR2 YFSETQ. CDR3 nucleotides: TGCGCCAGCAGCGTAGGGTCCCTTGGCTACACCTTC. Translated: CASSVGSLGYTF.

This rearrangement joins TRBV13 to TRBJ2-7, with 9 bases identical to TRBD1. After removal of 1 base from V and 4 bases from J, the junction contained 8 bases not matched to a gene. This CDR3 is built from 16 residues. Germline V lookup: CDR1 PRHDT, CDR2 FYEKMQ (reference sequence). CDR3 sequence reads: CASSLVIGDRAYEQYF. The CDR3 DNA sequence: TGTGCCAGCAGCTTAGTGATTGGGGACAGGGCTTACGAGCAGTACTTC.

V and J are TRBV7-9 and TRBJ2-3, with TRBD2 matching over 12 bases. There are 17 residues in the CDR3. V dropped 2 bases and J dropped 3; count of bases not matched to a gene: 6. Per the germline V gene, CDR1 is SEHNR and CDR2 is FQNEAQ (reference sequence). As DNA, the CDR3 is TGTGCCAGCAGCTTAAGCCCAGGACTAGCGGGGACAGATACGCAGTATTTT. Translating gives CASSLSPGLAGTDTQYF.

For the CDR3, the DNA is TGTGCCTACCGACAGGGAAAGTTCCCCTATAATTCACCCCTCCACTTT. Protein sequence: CAYRQGKFPYNSPLHF. The V call is TRBV30, the J call TRBJ1-6, with 7 positions matching TRBD1. The CDR3 loop spans 16 amino acids. Germline assignment: CDR1 GTSNPN and CDR2 SVGIG (reference sequence). J lost 2 bases, V lost 7 bases, and 11 bases had no gene match.

The chain joins TRBV10-2 to TRBJ2-7; D unresolved. The ends were cut back, 3 bases at V and 2 bases at J, with 11 bases in the middle. Germline V gives CDR1 WSHSY, CDR2 SAAADI. The CDR3 loop spans 14 amino acids. The CDR3 loop is CASSDVAETYEQYF. The CDR3 DNA sequence: TGCGCCAGCAGTGACGTCGCGGAGACCTACGAGCAGTACTTC.

The J gene is TRBJ2-7, the V gene TRBV11-2; 7 bases agree with TRBD2. Germline loops: CDR1 SGHAT, CDR2 FQNNGV. V gave up 2 bases and J gave up 2 bases; unmatched junction bases: 12. This CDR3 is built from 17 residues. CDR3 amino acids: CASSLLSGSGLAYEQYF. In nucleotides, the CDR3 is TGTGCCAGCAGCTTATTATCCGGGTCTGGACTAGCCTACGAGCAGTACTTC.

The chain combines TRBV4-3 with TRBJ2-3; D remains ambiguous. The CDR3 is made up of 15 amino acids. V lost 4 bases and J 2 bases, leaving 13 bases between the germline ends. The V gene's germline CDR1 is LGHNA and CDR2 YSLEER. The CDR3 region is CASSRQSQTTDTQYF. Written as DNA, the CDR3 is TGCGCCAGCAGCCGACAATCACAGACCACAGATACGCAGTATTTT.

The rearrangement links TRBV30 to TRBJ1-3; D gene ambiguous. V shed 1 base and J shed 0 bases, with 7 bases lying between them. The CDR3 consists of 14 residues. Germline CDR1 reads GTSNPN; CDR2 reads SVGIG (reference sequence). The CDR3 DNA sequence: TGTGCCTGGAGTGAAGGGATCTCTGGAAACACCATATATTTT. This gives the protein CAWSEGISGNTIYF.

With regard to this clone: Relative to the germline gene, one junction end is altered; a read error may explain this. The chain links TRBV7-7 to TRBJ2-2; no firm D call. This CDR3 has 13 amino acids. Germline V gene data show CDR1 as SSHAT and CDR2 as FNYEAQ (reference sequence). The CDR3 DNA sequence: TGTGCTAGCAGCCAATCAATCCACGGGGAGCTGTTTTTT. Translation gives CASSQSIHGELFF.

The chain's CDR3 is CASSLRPSGSYEQYF. CDR3 nucleotide sequence: TGTGCCAGCAGCTTAAGGCCTAGCGGCTCCTACGAGCAGTACTTC. The rearrangement uses TRBV11-2 and TRBJ2-7, with 7 bases that match TRBD2. The germline V gene has CDR1 SGHAT and CDR2 FQNNGV. The CDR3 has 15 amino acids. The V and J ends lost 2 bases and 0 bases, in that order; junction bases with no gene match: 4. Drawing the rest from reference TRBV11-2 and TRBJ2-7, the complete variable domain is EAGVAQSPRYKIIEKRQSVAFWCNPISGHATLYWYQQILGQGPKLLIQFQNNGVVDDSQLPKDRFSAERLKGVDSTLKIQPAKLEDSAVYLCASSLRPSGSYEQYFGPGTRLTVT.

The chain combines TRBV6-1 with TRBJ1-1, with 7 bases lining up with TRBD1. The CDR3 has 13 amino acids. CDR1 and CDR2 (germline): MNHNS, SASEGT. The J segment lost 2 bases and the V segment lost 6 bases, leaving 3 bases of the junction unmatched. The CDR3 coding sequence is TGTGCCAGCAGGCAGGGGGAAAACACTGAAGCTTTCTTT. This encodes CASRQGENTEAFF.

The gene calls are TRBV11-2 and TRBJ2-1; D unclear. This CDR3 contains 13 residues. The germline V gene has CDR1 SGHAT and CDR2 FQNNGV. V lost 2 bases to trimming and J lost 7 bases, with 9 bases between them. The CDR3 protein is CASSLRLENEQFF. As DNA, the CDR3 is TGTGCCAGCAGCTTACGTCTGGAGAATGAGCAGTTCTTC.

This chain connects TRBV19 to TRBJ1-6, with TRBD1 as a possible D gene (6 bases). In germline, CDR1 is LNHDA, CDR2 SQIVND (reference sequence). This CDR3 region has 17 residues. V dropped 8 bases and J dropped 3 bases, with 20 bases sitting between them. CDR3 nucleotides: TGTGCCAGTCGGGATACAAAGACAGGCGGCTATAATTCACCCCTCCACTTT. Amino acid sequence: CASRDTKTGGYNSPLHF. The full variable domain, in which reference TRBV19 and TRBJ1-6 provide the parts outside the CDR3, is DGGITQSPKYLFRKEGQNVTLSCEQNLNHDAMYWYRQDPGQGLRLIYYSQIVNDFQKGDIAEGYSVSREKKESFPLTVTSAQKNPTAFYLCASRDTKTGGYNSPLHFGNGTRLTVT.

This chain connects TRBV6-1 to TRBJ2-7; D is possibly TRBD1 or TRBD2 (6 bases each). The CDR3 covers 14 residues. V was shortened by 8 bases and J by 3 bases, with 17 bases between the two germline ends. CDR1 MNHNS and CDR2 SASEGT come from the germline V gene. The CDR3 coding sequence is TGTGCCAGCGTGCACCCGGGGGCTAGCTACGAGCAGTACTTC. It is translated as CASVHPGASYEQYF.

The CDR3 DNA follows: TGTGCCAGCAGCCTAACAGGGAGCAGTGAGCAGTTCTTC. Translated: CASSLTGSSEQFF. The chain links TRBV11-2 to TRBJ2-1; D possibly corresponds to TRBD1 (6 bases). From germline, CDR1 is SGHAT and CDR2 FQNNGV. CDR3 length: 13 amino acids. Trimming pared 5 bases from V and 9 bases from J, leaving 14 bases between.

The CDR3 loop reads CAITSRAGNTEAFF. Here the CDR3 DNA reads TGTGCCATCACCTCCCGGGCAGGGAACACTGAAGCTTTCTTT. This chain connects TRBV10-3 to TRBJ1-1; no clear D. This CDR3 region has 14 residues. Per the germline V gene, CDR1 is ENHRY and CDR2 is SYGVKD. Trimming stripped 7 bases from V and 1 base from J, with 13 bases between.

J is TRBJ2-5 and V is TRBV16; D is ambiguous. The CDR3 runs 15 residues. Looked up from germline, CDR1 is KGHSY and CDR2 is FQNENV. V gave up 0 bases and J gave up 2 bases, with 10 bases separating them. CDR3 nucleotide sequence: TGTGCCAGCAGCCAATCTCGAAGTTATCAAGAGACCCAGTACTTC. Translated: CASSQSRSYQETQYF.

The genes are TRBV27 and TRBJ2-3; TRBD1 aligns across 7 bases. The CDR3 runs 15 residues. Per the germline V gene, CDR1 is MNHEY and CDR2 is SMNVEV (reference sequence). The J segment lost 4 bases and the V segment lost 5 bases, leaving 9 bases of the junction unmatched. This chain's CDR3 is CASSRTGGGPDTQYF. In DNA, the CDR3 is TGTGCCAGCAGTAGGACAGGTGGGGGCCCAGATACGCAGTATTTT.

This chain links TRBV19 with TRBJ1-6; tentatively, D is TRBD1 (5 bases). CDR1 and CDR2 from the germline V gene are LNHDA and SQIVND (reference sequence). V was trimmed by 4 bases and J by 8 bases, leaving 12 bases between them. CDR3 length: 14 residues. The CDR3 DNA reads as TGTGCCAGTAGTACAGGGCAGACCTATTCACCCCTCCACTTT. This sequence encodes CASSTGQTYSPLHF.

The rearrangement joins TRBV7-2 to TRBJ2-7, with 11 bases lining up with TRBD2. V gave up 5 bases and J gave up 2 bases; unmatched junction bases: 11. CDR1 and CDR2 (germline): SGHTA, FQGNSA. The CDR3 extends over 17 amino acids. The CDR3 coding sequence is TGTGCCAGCAGCCCTAGACTAGCGGGGAACCTTCCCTACGAGCAGTACTTC. Amino acids: CASSPRLAGNLPYEQYF.

The chain is built from TRBV7-3 and TRBJ2-1, with no clear D. The CDR3 length is 15 residues. With 3 bases removed from V and 2 bases from J, the gap between germline ends came to 11 bases. Per the germline V gene, CDR1 is SGHTA and CDR2 is FQGTGA. The chain's CDR3 is CASSFADETYNEQFF. The CDR3, as DNA: TGTGCCAGCAGCTTCGCGGACGAGACCTACAATGAGCAGTTCTTC. Supplemented by reference TRBV7-3 and TRBJ2-1, the full variable domain reads GAGVSQTPSNKVTEKGKYVELRCDPISGHTALYWYRQSLGQGPEFLIYFQGTGAADDSGLPNDRFFAVRPEGSVSTLKIQRTERGDSAVYLCASSFADETYNEQFFGPGTRLTVL.

The CDR3 DNA reads as TGTGCCAGCAGTCACCCTCGGGGGGCACACAATGAGCAGTTCTTC. As protein: CASSHPRGAHNEQFF. The V call is TRBV27, the J call TRBJ2-1; weak D call: TRBD2 (7 bases). From germline, CDR1 is MNHEY and CDR2 SMNVEV (reference sequence). The CDR3 is 15 amino acids. The ends were cut back, 5 bases at V and 5 bases at J, with 16 bases in the middle.

This clone was counted a few times. The chain carries TRBV19 and TRBJ2-2; D tentatively reads TRBD1 or TRBD2 (5 bases each). This CDR3 is built from 15 residues. Germline CDR1 LNHDA, CDR2 SQIVND (reference sequence). Trimming took off 3 bases at V and 2 bases at J, with 10 bases between the two ends. CDR3 in DNA: TGTGCCAGTAGTATCCGGGACCACAACACCGGGGAGCTGTTTTTT. Encoded protein: CASSIRDHNTGELFF.

The rearrangement uses TRBV29-1 and TRBJ2-6; 7 bases are shared with TRBD1. The germline V gene has CDR1 SQVTM and CDR2 ANQGSEA. J was trimmed by 0 bases and V by 5 bases; bases with no gene match: 16. The CDR3 is made up of 19 amino acids. In nucleotides, the CDR3 is TGCAGCGTTCTTCGAGGGGTGCAGGGGGTCTACTCTGGGGCCAACGTCCTGACTTTC. Encoded protein: CSVLRGVQGVYSGANVLTF. The variable domain in full, completed from reference TRBV29-1 and TRBJ2-6, reads SAVISQKPSRDICQRGTSLTIQCQVDSQVTMMFWYRQQPGQSLTLIATANQGSEATYESGFVIDKFPISRPNLTFSTLTVSNMSPEDSSIYLCSVLRGVQGVYSGANVLTFGAGSRLTVL.

This clone was picked up one time. The J gene is TRBJ2-3, the V gene TRBV7-9, with 16 nucleotides matching TRBD2. Germline V gives CDR1 SEHNR, CDR2 FQNEAQ (reference sequence). The CDR3 has 19 residues. V trimming: 5 bases; J trimming: 0 bases; junction bases outside the gene matches: 8. The CDR3 here is CASSPGTSGRALSTDTQYF. The CDR3 coding sequence is TGTGCCAGCAGCCCCGGGACTAGCGGGAGGGCCCTGAGCACAGATACGCAGTATTTT.

This rearrangement joins TRBV5-1 to TRBJ1-6; 9 bases are shared with TRBD1. The CDR3 length is 14 residues. The trim removed 5 bases at V and 14 bases at J, leaving 11 bases unmatched. The germline V gene encodes CDR1 SGHRS and CDR2 YFSETQ. The CDR3 sequence is CASSQDRGSLSLHF. DNA for the CDR3: TGCGCCAGCAGTCAGGACAGGGGAAGTCTATCCCTCCACTTT.

This clone was recorded a few times. The rearrangement links TRBV5-1 to TRBJ1-1; possibly TRBD1 for D (5 bases). The CDR3 loop spans 15 amino acids. V gave up 2 bases and J gave up 4 bases, with 15 bases separating them. Looked up from germline, CDR1 is SGHRS and CDR2 is YFSETQ. This chain's CDR3 is CASSLLHGGLTEAFF. The CDR3 region has the DNA TGCGCCAGCAGCTTACTACACGGGGGACTCACTGAAGCTTTCTTT.

The chain joins TRBV2 to TRBJ2-5; D tentatively fits TRBD1 or TRBD2 (5 bases each). Trimming pared 3 bases from V and 4 bases from J, leaving 15 bases between. CDR1 and CDR2 from the germline V gene are SNHLY and FYNNEI. The CDR3 contains 15 residues. The CDR3 spells CASSEGPTAGETQYF. The CDR3 bases are TGTGCCAGCAGTGAGGGACCGACGGCAGGAGAGACCCAGTACTTC.